The clone carrying this T cell receptor (beta chain) was seen many times. What it binds is unknown. The CDR3 runs to 14 residues. Per germline, CDR1 SEHNR and CDR2 FQNEAQ (reference sequence). The V end was cut by 3 bases, the J end by 1 base, with 9 bases between. Molecular barcoded adaptors covering alpha/delta and beta/gamma chains were used on approximately 400 ng RNA. From the reads, TCRdb called clonotypes with MiXCR, one entry per CDR3 protein. The sample lists roughly 38,000 distinct CDR3 sequences, around an eighth occurring once. This sample was included in a study of read filtering for tumor transcriptome and immune sequencing. The wider study: Patients were about 17 male and approximately 15 female, mean age 65.9 years, range about 47 to 80. TCR-mapped reads were about 3.5 to 10.27 million with IR-seq versus roughly 75 to 1,400 with RNA-seq. Whole-study findings and limits: Sorted CD138-negative bone marrow cells were not purified T cells.

The source material was a population of CD138-negative cells sorted from bone marrow. This chain joins TRBV7-9 and TRBJ2-5, with D perhaps TRBD2 (6 bases). The origin of this receptor is a donor over 35 with multiple myeloma. As DNA, the CDR3 is TGTGCCAGCAGCTTCCGGGACTTCCAAGAGACCCAGTACTTC. This codes for CASSFRDFQETQYF.